These 24 T cell receptor beta chains came from one sample sequenced in a study of blood T cells in healthy people across ages (dated by TCRdb to between 2014 and 2017). Libraries were constructed by 5' RACE. Data came from an Illumina HiSeq 2500. A second PCR of 7 to 11 cycles was performed with a sample-barcoded 5' primer and a J-beta primer mix. TCRdb trimmed the raw reads at Q25, called clones with MiXCR and kept productive beta chains. Under each unique CDR3 protein, matching rows form one entry showing the most common genes and DNA. The sample table holds around 1,600,000 distinct CDR3 sequences, of which roughly 43% were seen once. The ten largest clones add up to just over 4% of the sample. Input material: blood. The receptors here all came from a woman aged 18 to 35 in good health.

The chain carries TRBV10-1 and TRBJ2-7; 12 nucleotides line up with TRBD2. V shed 4 bases and J 4 bases; nucleotides not matched to a gene: 2. There are 14 residues in the CDR3. Per the germline V gene, CDR1 is WNHNN and CDR2 is SYGVQD (reference sequence). The CDR3 DNA follows: TGCGCCAGCAGTGGCGGGACTAGCGGGTACGAGCAGTACTTC. It translates to CASSGGTSGYEQYF.

Note on this clonotype: The junction does not match germline at one end; this may be a read error. The chain has TRBV4-3 and TRBJ2-1; maybe TRBD1 (5 bases). This CDR3 spans 16 amino acids. Germline lookup yields CDR1 LGHNA and CDR2 YSLEER. The CDR3 here is CASSQDLNRNGNEQFF. The CDR3 bases are TGCGCCAGCAGCCAAGATTTAAACAGGAATGGCAATGAACAGTTCTTC.

This clonotype was recorded a few times. The V call is TRBV27, the J call TRBJ1-5, with 12 bases identical to TRBD1. V dropped 1 base and J dropped 2; count of bases not matched to a gene: 3. Looked up from germline, CDR1 is MNHEY and CDR2 is SMNVEV (reference sequence). CDR3 length: 17 residues. The DNA of the CDR3 is TGTGCCAGCAGTTTATTGGGACAGGGGGCAGGCAATCAGCCCCAGCATTTT. This translates into CASSLLGQGAGNQPQHF.

This clonotype was picked up a small number of times. V is TRBV4-3 and J is TRBJ2-5; TRBD1 matches 7 bases. The CDR3 has 14 residues. Per the germline V gene, CDR1 is LGHNA and CDR2 is YSLEER. The V and J ends lost 4 bases and 11 bases, in that order; junction bases with no gene match: 13. CDR3 in DNA: TGCGCCAGCAGCCGTCTAACAGGGGACAATGAGCAGTACTTC. It codes for CASSRLTGDNEQYF.

The CDR3 nucleotides read TGTGCCAGCAGCTTAGACGACAGGGGGCTCCCAAACAATGAGCAGTTCTTC. Translation: CASSLDDRGLPNNEQFF. The chain couples TRBV7-9 to TRBJ2-1; TRBD1 matches at 10 bases. J lost 5 bases, V lost 1 base, and 8 bases had no gene match. This CDR3 contains 17 residues. Germline CDR1 is SEHNR and CDR2 is FQNEAQ (reference sequence). Full variable domain (rest looked up from reference TRBV7-9 and TRBJ2-1): DTGVSQNPRHKITKRGQNVTFRCDPISEHNRLYWYRQTLGQGPEFLTYFQNEAQLEKSRLLSDRFSAERPKGSFSTLEIQRTEQGDSAMYLCASSLDDRGLPNNEQFFGPGTRLTVL.

This clonotype was counted once. CDR3 amino acids: CASSYRGGAFGTDTQYF. The DNA for the CDR3 is TGTGCCAGCAGTTATCGCGGGGGGGCGTTCGGCACAGATACGCAGTATTTT. The rearrangement uses TRBV6-2 or TRBV6-3 and TRBJ2-3, with 9 bases fitting TRBD2. Germline-derived CDR1 and CDR2 are MNHEY and SVGEGT. The CDR3 runs 17 residues. Germline trimming cut 3 bases from V and 1 base from J; bases unmatched to any gene: 8.

The chain is built from TRBV10-3 and TRBJ2-5; 11 bases agree with TRBD2. V lost 0 bases to trimming and J lost 11 bases; unmatched junction nucleotides: 5. Germline values: CDR1 ENHRY, CDR2 SYGVKD. The CDR3 is 14 residues long. As DNA, the CDR3 is TGTGCCATCAGTGAGTCTACTAGCGGGAGAGAGCAGTACTTC. Encoded protein: CAISESTSGREQYF.

The V gene is TRBV20-1, the J gene TRBJ1-5; D unresolved. The CDR3 totals 15 residues. Germline V gives CDR1 DFQATT, CDR2 SNEGSKA (reference sequence). Trimming left V 4 bases short and J 0 bases short, with 13 bases between. Here the CDR3 reads CSATKDGNSNQPQHF. CDR3 in DNA: TGCAGTGCTACAAAAGACGGCAATAGCAATCAGCCCCAGCATTTT.

V gene TRBV9 combines with J gene TRBJ2-1; D is tentatively TRBD1 or TRBD2 (5 bases each). V gave up 7 bases and J gave up 6 bases, with 11 bases separating them. The CDR3 has 12 amino acids. CDR1 SGDLS and CDR2 YYNGEE come from the germline V gene. As DNA, the CDR3 is TGTGCCAGCGGGCCTGGGGGCAATGAGCAGTTCTTC. Its protein is CASGPGGNEQFF.

This clonotype has more than one count but fewer than ten. The gene calls are TRBV20-1 and TRBJ2-5; D perhaps matches TRBD2 (6 bases). Per germline, CDR1 DFQATT and CDR2 SNEGSKA (reference sequence). The V end lost 6 bases, the J end lost 2 bases, and 22 bases lay between the germline ends. CDR3 length: 16 amino acids. The CDR3 DNA is TGCAGTGCCACCCCTGGTACTAGCAATCCTCAAGAGACCCAGTACTTC. This sequence encodes CSATPGTSNPQETQYF.

This clonotype was counted a few times. The chain joins TRBV7-8 to TRBJ2-1, with D possibly called TRBD1 or TRBD2 (5 bases each). Germline V gene sequence: CDR1 SGHVS, CDR2 FQNEAQ. The CDR3 runs 16 residues. V gave up 5 bases and J gave up 5 bases, with 19 bases separating them. This CDR3 is CASSPRGRVWDNEQFF. For the CDR3, the DNA is TGTGCCAGCAGCCCACGGGGACGGGTTTGGGACAATGAGCAGTTCTTC.

The rearrangement joins TRBV13 to TRBJ2-7; D uncertain. The CDR3 is 16 residues long. V lost 0 bases and J lost 3, with 15 bases in between. Germline-derived CDR1 and CDR2 are PRHDT and FYEKMQ (reference sequence). CDR3 residues: CASSLGPPSLLYEQYF. The CDR3 nucleotides read TGTGCCAGCAGCTTAGGACCGCCAAGCCTCCTCTACGAGCAGTACTTC.

There are many counts of this clonotype. V gene TRBV29-1 combines with J gene TRBJ1-2; D remains unclear. Germline lookup yields CDR1 SQVTM and CDR2 ANQGSEA. The V gene lost 6 bases and the J gene lost 2 bases, with 10 bases spanning the gap. The length of the CDR3 is 12 residues. In DNA form, the CDR3 reads TGCAGCGTCGCCGTGGCCAACTATGGCTACACCTTC. Its translation is CSVAVANYGYTF.

This chain connects TRBV10-3 to TRBJ1-1; TRBD1 is a possible D gene (5 bases). Trimming took 0 bases from V and 10 from J, leaving 15 bases between them. CDR1 and CDR2 from the germline V gene are ENHRY and SYGVKD. The CDR3 has 14 amino acids. CDR3 in amino acids: CAISESGQGISAFF. For the CDR3, the DNA is TGTGCCATCAGTGAGTCGGGGCAGGGCATTTCAGCTTTCTTT.

This clonotype was picked up one time. An end of the junction does not agree with germline; a read error may underlie this. The CDR3 reads CALSGTNTGELFF. The CDR3 nucleotides are TGTGCCCTCAGTGGAACGAACACCGGGGAGCTGTTTTTT. The J gene is TRBJ2-2, the V gene TRBV10-3, with D uncertain. The CDR3 has 13 amino acids. CDR1 and CDR2 (germline): ENHRY, SYGVKD.

The rearrangement uses TRBV12-3 or TRBV12-4 and TRBJ1-4, with TRBD1 identical over 8 bases. This CDR3 is built from 14 residues. With V trimmed by 7 bases and J by 8 bases, 9 bases remained unmatched. The CDR3 region is CASTPDRVSEKLFF. CDR3 sequence (DNA): TGTGCCAGCACCCCGGACAGGGTATCCGAAAAACTGTTTTTT.

The chain recombines TRBV9 with TRBJ2-3, with 11 bases lining up with TRBD2. The trim removed 2 bases at V and 8 bases at J, leaving 4 bases unmatched. The CDR3 runs to 14 residues. Germline V CDR1 and CDR2: SGDLS, YYNGEE. CDR3 residues: CASSVGLAELTQYF. The CDR3 region has the DNA TGTGCCAGCAGCGTGGGACTAGCGGAACTTACGCAGTATTTT.

This chain joins TRBV29-1 and TRBJ2-4; 7 nucleotides agree with TRBD1. The J call may be incorrect, as the DNA end agrees better with TRBJ2-7. The germline V gene has CDR1 SQVTM and CDR2 ANQGSEA. CDR3 size: 14 residues. The CDR3 spells CSVEGRGKEYEQYF. The CDR3 DNA reads as TGCAGCGTTGAAGGCAGGGGGAAGGAGTACGAGCAGTACTTC.

This clonotype has just one count. This rearrangement joins TRBV6-6 to TRBJ1-1; the D gene is possibly TRBD1 (5 bases). Per germline, CDR1 MNHNY and CDR2 SVGAGI (reference sequence). Trimming took 2 bases from V and 2 from J, leaving 15 bases between them. The CDR3 loop spans 16 amino acids. The CDR3 bases are TGTGCCAGCAGTTACCGTGGGCAGGGACCTAACACTGAAGCTTTCTTT. Its translation is CASSYRGQGPNTEAFF.

This chain links TRBV4-2 with TRBJ2-3, with a possible D match to TRBD2 (5 bases). Germline loops: CDR1 LGHNA, CDR2 YNFKEQ. V lost 0 bases to trimming and J lost 5 bases, with 21 bases between them. CDR3 length: 18 amino acids. CDR3 region: CASSQDPPGRAREDTQYF. CDR3 in DNA: TGTGCCAGCAGCCAAGACCCGCCGGGGAGAGCTAGGGAAGATACGCAGTATTTT.

The chain carries TRBV7-6 and TRBJ2-7; D could derive from TRBD1 or TRBD2 (5 bases each). TRBJ2-5 matches the DNA end more closely, so the J call is doubtful. The CDR3 is made up of 16 amino acids. CDR1 and CDR2 (germline): SGHVS, FNYEAQ. This CDR3 reads CASSLGGESNQETQYF. The CDR3 DNA is TGTGCCAGCAGCTTAGGAGGGGAATCCAACCAAGAGACCCAGTACTTC.

This clonotype was found many times. The chain carries TRBV6-1 and TRBJ2-7, with TRBD1 as a possible D gene (6 bases). V lost 2 bases and J lost 3, with 14 bases in between. The germline V gene has CDR1 MNHNS and CDR2 SASEGT. The CDR3 has 15 amino acids. In DNA form, the CDR3 reads TGTGCCAGCAGTGAAATACCAGGGGAACACTACGAGCAGTACTTC. Translation: CASSEIPGEHYEQYF.

This clonotype appeared a few times. This chain links TRBV6-2 or TRBV6-3 with TRBJ2-1, with 13 bases fitting TRBD2. The CDR3 contains 13 residues. Per germline, CDR1 MNHEY and CDR2 SVGEGT. Trimming at V came to 8 bases and at J to 12 bases, leaving 7 bases not matched to a gene. CDR3 loop: CASRTSGSNGQFF. CDR3 nucleotides: TGTGCCAGCCGGACTAGCGGGAGTAACGGGCAGTTCTTC.

This clonotype was recorded a few times. This sequence joins TRBV6-5 and TRBJ2-3; a weak D match, TRBD2 (6 bases). This CDR3 comprises 16 residues. The V gene lost 8 bases and the J gene lost 4 bases, with 22 bases spanning the gap. Germline-derived CDR1 and CDR2 are MNHEY and SVGAGI. The CDR3 region is CASATGNSGGADTQYF. In DNA form, the CDR3 reads TGTGCCAGCGCAACTGGGAATAGCGGCGGAGCAGATACGCAGTATTTT.